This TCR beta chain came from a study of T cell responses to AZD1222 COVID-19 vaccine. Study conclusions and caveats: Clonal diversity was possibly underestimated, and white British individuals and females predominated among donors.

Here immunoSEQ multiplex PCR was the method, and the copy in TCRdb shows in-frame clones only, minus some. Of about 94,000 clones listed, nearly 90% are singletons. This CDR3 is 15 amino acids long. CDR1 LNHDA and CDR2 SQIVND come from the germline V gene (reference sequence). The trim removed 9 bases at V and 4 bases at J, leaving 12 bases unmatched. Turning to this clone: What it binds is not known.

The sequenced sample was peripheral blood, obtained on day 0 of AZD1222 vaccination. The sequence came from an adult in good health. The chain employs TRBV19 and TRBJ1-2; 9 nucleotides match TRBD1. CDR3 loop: CASPPGQGLGYGYTF. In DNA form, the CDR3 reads TGTGCCAGCCCTCCGGGACAGGGTTTGGGCTATGGCTACACCTTC.